This is a list of T cell receptor beta chains from one sample in a study of blood T cell repertoires in COVID-19. Sequencing was performed with immunoSEQ multiplex PCR; in TCRdb, only in-frame clones are kept and a portion is missing. This table has about 320,000 clones, 85% to 95% appearing once. The sample taken for sequencing was PBMCs or T cells enriched from blood (not recorded which). The receptors here all came from a woman in her twenties or thirties who had been exposed to COVID-19. Each CDR3 is given with its conserved first and last residue. Each record gives: J gene, V gene, CDR3 protein.

TRBJ1-6 TRBV5-4 CASTSSSSYNSPLHF
TRBJ1-2 TRBV29-1 CSAEKLAGGNYGYTF
TRBJ2-7 TRBV6-1 CASSERRHEQYF
TRBJ2-2 TRBV3-1/TRBV3-2 CASRGRVRGASGELFF
TRBJ2-7 TRBV11-2 CASSTPGGFAWYEQYF
TRBJ2-7 TRBV10-3 CAISEIVGQKDEQYF
TRBJ1-2 TRBV19 CASSRATYNYGYTF
TRBJ2-1 TRBV27 CASSPLGSGGEGEQFF
TRBJ1-3 TRBV7-9 CASSLSTGGGSGNTIYF
TRBJ2-7 TRBV2 CASSETGSGQYF
TRBJ1-2 TRBV28 CASSSVYGYTF
TRBJ1-1 TRBV12-3/TRBV12-4 CASSSWGHTEAFF
TRBJ2-5 TRBV3-1/TRBV3-2 CASSIIETQYF
TRBJ2-7 TRBV10-3 CAIGSTAMGNYEQYF
TRBJ1-2 TRBV4-3 CASSQKRGQYFPRGYGYTF
TRBJ2-7 TRBV3-1/TRBV3-2 CASSHTGARDEQYF
TRBJ2-1 TRBV6-5 CASSSQGESEQFF
TRBJ2-5 TRBV5-4 CASSLASGTGQETQYF
TRBJ2-6 TRBV7-2 CASSRLRTGPAGANVLTF
TRBJ1-5 TRBV12-3/TRBV12-4 CASSFSGNQPQHF
TRBJ2-7 TRBV5-4 CASSLLQGSEQYF
TRBJ2-1 TRBV14 CASRHSSDSYNEQFF
TRBJ1-1 TRBV2 CASSEWDRDESFF
TRBJ1-4 TRBV3-1/TRBV3-2 CASSKTGGPNEKLFF
TRBJ1-4 TRBV7-9 CASSLDRGPNEKLFF
TRBJ1-2 TRBV6-5 CASSPDSYGYTF
TRBJ1-4 TRBV6-5 CASSYSGQGAGEKLFF
TRBJ1-6 TRBV29-1 CSAAEGQNNSPLHF
TRBJ1-2 TRBV24-1 CATSDPSRDSTYGYTF
TRBJ1-3 TRBV6-4 CASSAGEGSGNTIYF
TRBJ1-5 TRBV10-3 CAISPGTNNQPQHF
TRBJ2-7 TRBV10-3 CAISESEGAHEQYF
TRBJ1-3 TRBV5-5 CASRRAWSQGNTIYF
TRBJ1-2 TRBV18 CASSPRYRGPHESGYTF
TRBJ1-2 TRBV27 CASSSYSRGPNYGYTF
TRBJ2-5 TRBV10-3 CAISDVGGLGTQYF
TRBJ1-3 TRBV10-3 CAISSPGKSSGNTIYF
TRBJ1-1 TRBV5-1 CASSLVQGATEAFF
TRBJ1-2 TRBV3-1/TRBV3-2 CASSQVPTGGYGYTF
TRBJ1-5 TRBV29-1 CSVGGLGNQPQHF
TRBJ2-4 TRBV6-1 CASTERTGGGIAKNIQYF
TRBJ1-1 TRBV19 CASSIVGGAGEAFF
TRBJ2-5 TRBV4-3 CASSPRRSGRETQYF
TRBJ1-2 TRBV6-2/TRBV6-3 CASSYSRITGSGYTF
TRBJ1-5 TRBV6-5 CASSSRDRGPNQPQHF
TRBJ1-2 TRBV7-2 CASSLGVGPMNGYTF
TRBJ1-5 TRBV4-1 CASSQGQGWDQPQHF
TRBJ1-1 TRBV2 CASSDEGMDTEAFF
TRBJ1-1 TRBV19 CASIMTGGPPRNTEAFF
TRBJ2-2 TRBV3-1/TRBV3-2 CASSPKGQGTAGELFF
TRBJ1-1 TRBV27 CASSYRGRNTEAFF
TRBJ1-2 TRBV15 CATSAGGQKSRGGYTF
TRBJ1-5 TRBV15 CATNNRGIGEPQHF
TRBJ1-2 TRBV28 CASSFLARGPGGYTF
TRBJ2-3 TRBV24-1 CATKGQGGTDTQYF
TRBJ1-2 TRBV4-2 CASSQEGTRSYGYTF
TRBJ2-1 TRBV9 CASSVVGGMYNEQFF
TRBJ1-1 TRBV5-1 CASSSELAASNTEAFF
TRBJ2-7 TRBV5-6 CASSWANYEQYF
TRBJ1-2 TRBV6-1 CASSEAGTDYGYTF